A selection of T cell receptor beta chains follows, all from one sample in a study of breast tumors, draining lymph nodes, adjacent tissues. TCRdb fed the multiplex PCR reads into MiXCR, producing one record per CDR3 protein. The table records around 130,000 distinct CDR3 sequences, 20% of them present only once. The material sequenced was axillary lymph node tissue. These receptor sequences come from a female donor with breast cancer. Some clones in this sample may be carry-over from other donors' samples. CDR3s include the opening cysteine and the closing phenylalanine or tryptophan. Fields, in order: J gene, D gene, clone size, V gene, CDR3 DNA, CDR3 protein. D genes are given only for firm matches. Clone size appears in some rows only: once, few, many, or a class for an expanded clone.

J gene: TRBJ2-3; D gene: TRBD1; clone size: many; V gene: TRBV2; CDR3 DNA: TGTGCCAGCAGGAGGACAGGGCAAGGCACAGATACGCAGTATTTT; CDR3 protein: CASRRTGQGTDTQYF
J gene: TRBJ2-5; D gene: TRBD2; clone size: many; V gene: TRBV4-2; CDR3 DNA: TGTGCCAGCAGCCAAGGGACTAGCGGGAGACAAGAGACCCAGTACTTC; CDR3 protein: CASSQGTSGRQETQYF
J gene: TRBJ2-5; D gene: -; clone size: many; V gene: TRBV28; CDR3 DNA: TGTGCCAGCAGTTTTAGGGCCTGGGGAGAGACCCAGTACTTC; CDR3 protein: CASSFRAWGETQYF
J gene: TRBJ2-2; D gene: -; clone size: many; V gene: TRBV12-3/TRBV12-4; CDR3 DNA: TGTGCCAGCAGTTTACTTAGGCAGGCTGGGTTTTTT; CDR3 protein: CASSLLRQAGFF
J gene: TRBJ1-6; D gene: -; clone size: many; V gene: TRBV3-1; CDR3 DNA: TGTGCCAGCAGCCAAGTACGTTCACCCCTCCACTTT; CDR3 protein: CASSQVRSPLHF
J gene: TRBJ2-2; D gene: TRBD1; clone size: -; V gene: TRBV9; CDR3 DNA: TGTGCCAGCAGCGTAACCGGGACAGCGAACACCGGGGAGCTGTTTTTT; CDR3 protein: CASSVTGTANTGELFF
J gene: TRBJ2-5; D gene: TRBD1; clone size: many; V gene: TRBV7-8; CDR3 DNA: TGTGCCAGCAACCAGGGGGACGGAGAGACCCAGTACTTC; CDR3 protein: CASNQGDGETQYF
J gene: TRBJ1-5; D gene: -; clone size: few; V gene: TRBV3-1; CDR3 DNA: TGTGCCAGCAGCCCCACGGCCAATCAGCCCCAGCATTTT; CDR3 protein: CASSPTANQPQHF
J gene: TRBJ1-2; D gene: -; clone size: many; V gene: TRBV29-1; CDR3 DNA: TGCAGCGTTTCACAGATTAACTATGGCTACACCTTC; CDR3 protein: CSVSQINYGYTF
J gene: TRBJ2-3; D gene: TRBD2; clone size: many; V gene: TRBV9; CDR3 DNA: TGTGCCAGCAGCGGGGGACTAGCGGCTAGCACAGATACGCAGTATTTT; CDR3 protein: CASSGGLAASTDTQYF
J gene: TRBJ1-4; D gene: TRBD1; clone size: many; V gene: TRBV12-3/TRBV12-4; CDR3 DNA: TGTGCCAGCAGTTTAACAGGGGTTTTAAATGAAAAACTGTTTTTT; CDR3 protein: CASSLTGVLNEKLFF
J gene: TRBJ1-1; D gene: -; clone size: -; V gene: TRBV2; CDR3 DNA: TGTGCCAGCAGTGTGAGGTTAATGAACACTGAAGCTTTCTTT; CDR3 protein: CASSVRLMNTEAFF
J gene: TRBJ2-3; D gene: TRBD2; clone size: -; V gene: TRBV28; CDR3 DNA: TGTGCCAGCAGGGCGGGGCGGCGGGGGGGCACAGATACGCAGTATTTT; CDR3 protein: CASRAGRRGGTDTQYF
J gene: TRBJ1-3; D gene: TRBD1; clone size: -; V gene: TRBV7-9; CDR3 DNA: TGTGCCAGCAGCACCAACAGGGGCGCCTCTGGAAACACCATATATTTT; CDR3 protein: CASSTNRGASGNTIYF
J gene: TRBJ1-2; D gene: -; clone size: many; V gene: TRBV5-8; CDR3 DNA: TGTGCCAGCAGCCCTACAGGGAACGCGTGGTATGGCTACACCTTC; CDR3 protein: CASSPTGNAWYGYTF
J gene: TRBJ2-7; D gene: TRBD2; clone size: many; V gene: TRBV20-1; CDR3 DNA: TGCAGTGCTAGCCCTAGCGGGACCTACGAGCAGTACTTC; CDR3 protein: CSASPSGTYEQYF
J gene: TRBJ2-1; D gene: TRBD1; clone size: -; V gene: TRBV18; CDR3 DNA: TGTGCCAGCTCACCGACAGGGGCTTCCTACAATGAGCAGTTCTTC; CDR3 protein: CASSPTGASYNEQFF
J gene: TRBJ2-7; D gene: TRBD2; clone size: many; V gene: TRBV20-1; CDR3 DNA: TGCAGTGCTAGAGATGGCGGGAGGCCCAACTACGAGCAGTACTTC; CDR3 protein: CSARDGGRPNYEQYF
J gene: TRBJ1-2; D gene: -; clone size: many; V gene: TRBV7-2; CDR3 DNA: TGTGCCAGCAGCCTACCAGCCTTAGCTAACTATGGCTACACCTTC; CDR3 protein: CASSLPALANYGYTF
J gene: TRBJ2-2; D gene: TRBD1; clone size: -; V gene: TRBV19; CDR3 DNA: TGTGCCAGTAGGCTAAAAACCGGGACAGGGCAAGGGGAGCTGTTTTTT; CDR3 protein: CASRLKTGTGQGELFF
J gene: TRBJ1-6; D gene: -; clone size: many; V gene: TRBV30; CDR3 DNA: TGTGCCTGGAGCCGGGATGACAGCGGCTCACCCCTCCACTTT; CDR3 protein: CAWSRDDSGSPLHF
J gene: TRBJ1-2; D gene: -; clone size: many; V gene: TRBV10-2; CDR3 DNA: TGCGCCAGCAGTGTGGGGTTTCAAAATGGCTACACCTTC; CDR3 protein: CASSVGFQNGYTF
J gene: TRBJ1-2; D gene: -; clone size: -; V gene: TRBV9; CDR3 DNA: TGTGCCAGCAGCGTTATGTCCCAGCTACAAAACTCTCCCTATGGCTACGCCTTC; CDR3 protein: CASSVMSQLQNSPYGYAF
J gene: TRBJ2-7; D gene: -; clone size: many; V gene: TRBV2; CDR3 DNA: TGTGCCAGCAGGCGGGGCGGGACCTCCTACGAGCAGTACTTC; CDR3 protein: CASRRGGTSYEQYF
J gene: TRBJ1-2; D gene: -; clone size: many; V gene: TRBV2; CDR3 DNA: TGTGCCAGCAGTGCCGGGAACCACTATGGCTACACCTTC; CDR3 protein: CASSAGNHYGYTF
J gene: TRBJ1-2; D gene: TRBD1; clone size: many; V gene: TRBV20-1; CDR3 DNA: TGCAGTGCTCCCCCAGGGGGGAGATCCGCTAACTATGGCTACACCTTC; CDR3 protein: CSAPPGGRSANYGYTF
J gene: TRBJ2-2; D gene: -; clone size: -; V gene: TRBV18; CDR3 DNA: TGTGTCAGCTGCCAAGGGGGTATCACCGGGGAGCTGTTTTTT; CDR3 protein: CVSCQGGITGELFF
J gene: TRBJ2-3; D gene: -; clone size: many; V gene: TRBV7-9; CDR3 DNA: TGTGCCAGCAGCTTAGCGCTTACAGTAACGTATTTT; CDR3 protein: CASSLALTVTYF
J gene: TRBJ2-3; D gene: -; clone size: -; V gene: TRBV5-1; CDR3 DNA: TGCGCCAGCAGCAACATCGGGGGCCCGGATACGCAGTGTTTT; CDR3 protein: CASSNIGGPDTQCF
J gene: TRBJ2-3; D gene: -; clone size: many; V gene: TRBV5-1; CDR3 DNA: TGCGCCAGCAGCTTCCGGGACCCTAGCACAGATACGCAGTATTTT; CDR3 protein: CASSFRDPSTDTQYF
J gene: TRBJ2-7; D gene: -; clone size: many; V gene: TRBV30; CDR3 DNA: TGTGCCTGGAGTGGAGGGGGTAACTCCTACGAGCAGTACTTC; CDR3 protein: CAWSGGGNSYEQYF
J gene: TRBJ2-1; D gene: -; clone size: many; V gene: TRBV20-1; CDR3 DNA: TGCAGTGCTAGAGATGCATTTGGGACTTACAATCTCAATGAGCAGTTCTTC; CDR3 protein: CSARDAFGTYNLNEQFF
J gene: TRBJ2-3; D gene: TRBD2; clone size: many; V gene: TRBV4-1; CDR3 DNA: TGCGCCAGCAGCCAAGATCGGGGACTAGCGGGTAGTACGCAGTATTTT; CDR3 protein: CASSQDRGLAGSTQYF
J gene: TRBJ2-3; D gene: TRBD1; clone size: few; V gene: TRBV28; CDR3 DNA: TGTGCCAGCAGTTCACGACAGGGGCCCGCTACGCAGTATTTT; CDR3 protein: CASSSRQGPATQYF
J gene: TRBJ2-5; D gene: -; clone size: -; V gene: TRBV4-1; CDR3 DNA: TGCGCCAGCAGCCAAGTGAACCTCGGGTTCCAAGAGGCCCAGTACTTC; CDR3 protein: CASSQVNLGFQEAQYF
J gene: TRBJ2-1; D gene: TRBD2; clone size: many; V gene: TRBV7-9; CDR3 DNA: TGTGCCAGCAGCTTGTTCATGGTACCGGGAGGCACGGAAGTTTCCAATGAGCAGTTCTTC; CDR3 protein: CASSLFMVPGGTEVSNEQFF
J gene: TRBJ1-2; D gene: TRBD1; clone size: many; V gene: TRBV6-4; CDR3 DNA: TGTGCCAGCAGTGACACTGGGGGACAGGGACGGTATGGCTACACCTTC; CDR3 protein: CASSDTGGQGRYGYTF
J gene: TRBJ2-1; D gene: -; clone size: many; V gene: TRBV19; CDR3 DNA: TGTGCCAGTAGTATGTTGGGGGGGACAGCCCACAATGAGCAGTTCTTC; CDR3 protein: CASSMLGGTAHNEQFF
J gene: TRBJ2-7; D gene: -; clone size: -; V gene: TRBV12-3/TRBV12-4; CDR3 DNA: TGTGCCAGCAGCCTCATAGCTGGCAGGGGTAATTACGAGCAGCACTTC; CDR3 protein: CASSLIAGRGNYEQHF
J gene: TRBJ2-5; D gene: -; clone size: many; V gene: TRBV12-3/TRBV12-4; CDR3 DNA: TGTGCCAGCAGAAAAGGGGTGCTAGAGACCCAGTACTTC; CDR3 protein: CASRKGVLETQYF
J gene: TRBJ2-7; D gene: TRBD2; clone size: -; V gene: TRBV28; CDR3 DNA: TGTGCCAGCACCCTAGCGGGGGGCTACGGGCAGTACTTC; CDR3 protein: CASTLAGGYGQYF
J gene: TRBJ1-3; D gene: -; clone size: -; V gene: TRBV18; CDR3 DNA: TGTGCCAGCTCACGGGACAATTTGGCTGGAAACACCATATATTTT; CDR3 protein: CASSRDNLAGNTIYF